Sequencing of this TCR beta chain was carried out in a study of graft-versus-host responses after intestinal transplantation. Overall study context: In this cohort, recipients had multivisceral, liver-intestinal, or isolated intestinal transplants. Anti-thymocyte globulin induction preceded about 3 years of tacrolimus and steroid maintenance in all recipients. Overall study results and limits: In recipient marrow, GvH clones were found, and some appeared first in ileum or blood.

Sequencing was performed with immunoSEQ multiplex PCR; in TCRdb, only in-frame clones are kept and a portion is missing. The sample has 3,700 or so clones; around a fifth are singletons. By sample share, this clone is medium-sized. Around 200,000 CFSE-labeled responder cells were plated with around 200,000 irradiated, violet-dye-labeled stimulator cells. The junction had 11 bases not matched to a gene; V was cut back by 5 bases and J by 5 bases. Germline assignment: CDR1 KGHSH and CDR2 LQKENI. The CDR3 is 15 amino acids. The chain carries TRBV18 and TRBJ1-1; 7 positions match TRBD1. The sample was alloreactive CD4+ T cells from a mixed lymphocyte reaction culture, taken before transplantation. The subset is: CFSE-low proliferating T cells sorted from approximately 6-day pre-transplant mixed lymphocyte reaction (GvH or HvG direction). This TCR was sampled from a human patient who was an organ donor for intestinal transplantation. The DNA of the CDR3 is TGTGCCAGCTCAGTTCAACAGGGGACGAAGACTGAAGCTTTCTTT. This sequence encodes CASSVQQGTKTEAFF.